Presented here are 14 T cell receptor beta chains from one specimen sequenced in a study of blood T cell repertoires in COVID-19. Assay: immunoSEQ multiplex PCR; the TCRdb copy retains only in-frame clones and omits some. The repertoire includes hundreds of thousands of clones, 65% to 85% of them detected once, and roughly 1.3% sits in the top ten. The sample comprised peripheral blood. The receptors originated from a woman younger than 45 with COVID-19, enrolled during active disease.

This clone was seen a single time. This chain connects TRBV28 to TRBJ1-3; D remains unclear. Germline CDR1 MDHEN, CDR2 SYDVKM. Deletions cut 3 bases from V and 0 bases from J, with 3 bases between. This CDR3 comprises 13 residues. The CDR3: CASSLRSGNTIYF. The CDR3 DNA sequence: TGTGCCAGCAGTTTGCGCTCTGGAAACACCATATATTTT.

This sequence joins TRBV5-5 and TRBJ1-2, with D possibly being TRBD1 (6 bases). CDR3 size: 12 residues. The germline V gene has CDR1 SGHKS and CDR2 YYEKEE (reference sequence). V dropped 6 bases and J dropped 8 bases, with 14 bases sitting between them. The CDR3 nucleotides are TGTGCCAGCACTAAACAGGGAGACGGCTACACCTTC. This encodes CASTKQGDGYTF.

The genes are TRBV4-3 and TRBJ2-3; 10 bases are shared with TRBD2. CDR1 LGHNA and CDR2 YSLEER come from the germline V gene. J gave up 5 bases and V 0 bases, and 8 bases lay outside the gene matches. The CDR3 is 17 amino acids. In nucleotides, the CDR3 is TGCGCCAGCAGCCAAGAGTCAAGCGGGGGGGCCGGAGATACGCAGTATTTT. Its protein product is CASSQESSGGAGDTQYF.

DNA for the CDR3: TGCAGTGCTAGGACAGGGTCGGTGGGTTTCTTT. This gives the protein CSARTGSVGFF. J is TRBJ1-1 and V is TRBV20-1; 7 nucleotides match TRBD1. This CDR3 spans 11 amino acids. The V gene end was trimmed by 3 bases and the J gene end by 13 bases; junction bases not matched to a gene: 8. CDR1 is DFQATT, CDR2 SNEGSKA, per germline (reference sequence).

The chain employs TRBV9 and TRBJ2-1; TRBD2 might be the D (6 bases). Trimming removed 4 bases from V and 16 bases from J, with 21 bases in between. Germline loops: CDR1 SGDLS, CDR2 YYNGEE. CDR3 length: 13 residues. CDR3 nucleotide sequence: TGTGCCAGCAGCCTTGGGGGAAAGGGACTGCTTTTCTTC. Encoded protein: CASSLGGKGLLFF.

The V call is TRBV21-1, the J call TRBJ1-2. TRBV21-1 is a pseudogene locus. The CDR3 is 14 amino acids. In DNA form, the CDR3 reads TGTGCCAGCAGCAAGGGTAAAGGGAGGGATGGCTACACCTTC. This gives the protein CASSKGKGRDGYTF.

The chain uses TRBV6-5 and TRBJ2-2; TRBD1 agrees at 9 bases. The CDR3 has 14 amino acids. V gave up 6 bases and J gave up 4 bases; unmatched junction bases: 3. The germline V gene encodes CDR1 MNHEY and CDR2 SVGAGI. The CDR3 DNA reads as TGTGCCAGCAGACAGGGGGCGAGCACCGGGGAGCTGTTTTTT. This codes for CASRQGASTGELFF.

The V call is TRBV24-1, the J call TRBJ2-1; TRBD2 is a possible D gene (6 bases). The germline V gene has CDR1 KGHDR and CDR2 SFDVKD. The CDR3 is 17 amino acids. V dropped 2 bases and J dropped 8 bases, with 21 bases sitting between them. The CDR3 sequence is CATSDCSGSRHWDEQFF. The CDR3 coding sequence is TGTGCCACCAGTGATTGCAGCGGGTCCCGCCACTGGGATGAGCAGTTCTTC.

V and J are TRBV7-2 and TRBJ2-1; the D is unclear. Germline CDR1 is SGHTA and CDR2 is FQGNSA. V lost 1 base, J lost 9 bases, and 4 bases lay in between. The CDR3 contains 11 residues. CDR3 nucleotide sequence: TGTGCCAGCAGCTTAGGCGGTGAGCAGTTCTTC. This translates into CASSLGGEQFF.

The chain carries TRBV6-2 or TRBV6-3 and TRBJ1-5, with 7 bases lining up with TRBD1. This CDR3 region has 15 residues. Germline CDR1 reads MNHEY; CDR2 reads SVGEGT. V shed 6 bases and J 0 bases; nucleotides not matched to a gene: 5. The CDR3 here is CASRYRGYSNQPQHF. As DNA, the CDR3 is TGTGCCAGCAGATACAGGGGCTATAGCAATCAGCCCCAGCATTTT.

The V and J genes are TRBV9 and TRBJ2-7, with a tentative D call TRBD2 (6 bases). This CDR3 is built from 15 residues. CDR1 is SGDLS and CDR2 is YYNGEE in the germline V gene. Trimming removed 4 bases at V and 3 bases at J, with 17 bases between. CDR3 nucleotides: TGTGCCAGCAGCCCAAGCCCCCGGGGAGGCTACGAGCAGTACTTC. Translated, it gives CASSPSPRGGYEQYF.

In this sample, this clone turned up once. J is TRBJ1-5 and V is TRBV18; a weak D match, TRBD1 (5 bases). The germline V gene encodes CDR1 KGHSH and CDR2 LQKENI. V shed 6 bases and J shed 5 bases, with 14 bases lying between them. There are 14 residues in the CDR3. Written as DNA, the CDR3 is TGTGCCAGCTCCCTTGGCAGGGTTGATCAGCCCCAGCATTTT. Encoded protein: CASSLGRVDQPQHF.

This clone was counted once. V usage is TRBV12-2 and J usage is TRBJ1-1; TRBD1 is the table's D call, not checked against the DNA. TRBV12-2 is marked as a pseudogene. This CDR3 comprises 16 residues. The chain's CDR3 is CASRLDSLGLNTEAFF. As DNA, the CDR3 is TGTGCAAGTCGCTTAGACTCCCTGGGGCTGAACACTGAAGCTTTCTTT.

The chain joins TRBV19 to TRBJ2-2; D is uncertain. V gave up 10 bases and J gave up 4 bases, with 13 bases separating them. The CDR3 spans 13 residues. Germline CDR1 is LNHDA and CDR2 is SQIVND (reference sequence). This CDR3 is CATLGLGTGELFF. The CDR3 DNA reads TGTGCCACTCTAGGCCTCGGCACCGGGGAGCTGTTTTTT.